The 32 T cell receptor beta chains below all came from one sample that was sequenced in a study of blood T cells in healthy people across ages. Primers used in a second PCR of about 6 to 11 cycles were a sample-barcoded 5' primer and a J-beta primer mix. TCRdb reprocessed the 5' RACE reads via MiXCR and lists one record per CDR3 protein. The sample holds hundreds of thousands of distinct CDR3 sequences; approximately 21% are singletons and the top ten take more than 3%. The source material was blood. The receptors were gathered from a man between 65 and 79 years old in good health.

This clonotype was seen only a few times. The J gene is TRBJ2-7, the V gene TRBV4-1, with D possibly matching TRBD2 (6 bases). This CDR3 region has 14 residues. Germline V lookup: CDR1 MGHRA, CDR2 YSYEKL. Trimming left V 1 base short and J 3 bases short, with 10 bases between. The CDR3 loop is CASSQGGMGYEQYF. The CDR3 DNA sequence: TGCGCCAGCAGCCAAGGCGGGATGGGCTACGAGCAGTACTTC.

About this clonotype itself: At one end the junction does not follow the germline gene, possibly because of a read error. The rearrangement joins TRBV7-3 to TRBJ2-5; TRBD2 matches at 9 bases. There are 15 residues in the CDR3. Per the germline V gene, CDR1 is SGHTA and CDR2 is FQGTGA. The CDR3 reads CTSSWGTSPPETQYF. DNA for the CDR3: TGTACCAGCAGCTGGGGGACTAGCCCACCAGAGACCCAGTACTTC.

There are a few counts of this clonotype. The V call is TRBV20-1, the J call TRBJ2-3; 7 nucleotides agree with TRBD1. This CDR3 contains 15 residues. With 4 bases clipped from V and 0 bases from J, the junction kept 7 bases outside the gene matches. Per germline, CDR1 DFQATT and CDR2 SNEGSKA (reference sequence). CDR3 in DNA: TGCAGTGCTACAACAGGGGAGTCAAGCACAGATACGCAGTATTTT. It encodes CSATTGESSTDTQYF.

This clonotype was observed a few times. V and J are TRBV3-1 and TRBJ2-7; a possible D gene is TRBD1 (6 bases). Germline assignment: CDR1 LGHDT and CDR2 YNNKEL (reference sequence). The V end was cut by 4 bases, the J end by 4 bases, with 11 bases between. This CDR3 is built from 13 residues. The DNA of the CDR3 is TGTGCCAGCAGCCTTTACAGGGAATACGAGCAGTACTTC. Its protein is CASSLYREYEQYF.

The chain employs TRBV6-1 and TRBJ1-5; 8 bases agree with TRBD1. The CDR3 length is 15 residues. The V segment lost 1 base and the J segment 5 bases; nucleotides outside the gene matches: 4. Germline loops: CDR1 MNHNS, CDR2 SASEGT. CDR3 DNA sequence: TGTGCCAGCAGTGAAGAAGGACAGGGTTATCAGCCCCAGCATTTT. This gives the protein CASSEEGQGYQPQHF.

The V gene is TRBV27, the J gene TRBJ2-2; 7 bases map to TRBD1. The CDR3 totals 15 residues. Germline V gene lookup returns CDR1 MNHEY and CDR2 SMNVEV (reference sequence). The ends lost 5 bases at V and 6 bases at J; junction bases unmatched: 9. In DNA form, the CDR3 reads TGTGCCAGCAGTACGACAGGGTATCCCCCCGGGGAGCTGTTTTTT. Amino acid sequence: CASSTTGYPPGELFF.

This clonotype has just a few counts. V is TRBV20-1 and J is TRBJ1-4; possible D gene TRBD1, 6 bases. The CDR3 is made up of 14 amino acids. Trimming cost V 7 bases and J 0 bases, with 12 bases left between them. Germline loops: CDR1 DFQATT, CDR2 SNEGSKA (reference sequence). This chain's CDR3 is CSGQDRATNEKLFF. CDR3 coding DNA: TGCAGTGGTCAGGACAGAGCAACTAATGAAAAACTGTTTTTT.

In this sample, this clonotype turned up many times. This CDR3 is CSVGTAYEQYF. In nucleotides, the CDR3 is TGCAGCGTAGGGACAGCCTACGAGCAGTACTTC. The V call is TRBV29-1, the J call TRBJ2-7, with TRBD1 matching 7 bases. With V trimmed by 6 bases and J by 2 bases, 1 base remained unmatched. The CDR3 runs to 11 residues. The germline CDR1 and CDR2 sequences are SQVTM and ANQGSEA.

The genes are TRBV11-2 and TRBJ2-7, with 8 bases aligning to TRBD1. The CDR3 is 14 amino acids. V trimming: 0 bases; J trimming: 6 bases; junction bases outside the gene matches: 4. Germline CDR1 is SGHAT and CDR2 is FQNNGV. The CDR3 bases are TGTGCCAGCAGCTTAGACCGGACAGGGAGCGAGCAGTACTTC. The encoded protein is CASSLDRTGSEQYF.

J is TRBJ1-6 and V is TRBV6-1, with a tentative D call TRBD1 (6 bases). This CDR3 has 14 amino acids. In germline, CDR1 is MNHNS, CDR2 SASEGT. Trimming took off 4 bases at V and 7 bases at J, with 11 bases between the two ends. CDR3 bases: TGTGCCAGCAGTGCCCGGGACAAGAATTCACCCCTCCACTTT. Its protein product is CASSARDKNSPLHF.

This clonotype was found a few times. The chain is built from TRBV20-1 and TRBJ2-1, with TRBD2 identical over 8 bases. The junction had 16 bases not matched to a gene; V was cut back by 7 bases and J by 8 bases. In germline, CDR1 is DFQATT, CDR2 SNEGSKA (reference sequence). CDR3 length: 15 amino acids. CDR3 in amino acids: CSGAGLVRVFDEQFF. CDR3 coding DNA: TGCAGTGGGGCGGGACTAGTGAGAGTTTTCGATGAGCAGTTCTTC.

CDR3 bases: TGTGCCAGCAGCGGACTCGAACTAGGGGATACGCAGTATTTT. This codes for CASSGLELGDTQYF. This rearrangement joins TRBV11-2 to TRBJ2-3; perhaps TRBD2 as D (5 bases). The germline gives CDR1 SGHAT, CDR2 FQNNGV. V was clipped by 5 bases and J by 6 bases, with 15 bases between them. The CDR3 length is 14 residues.

This clonotype was counted ten times or more. This sequence joins TRBV10-3 and TRBJ1-4; 9 bases are a match to TRBD1. Germline assignment: CDR1 ENHRY and CDR2 SYGVKD. With 6 bases clipped from V and 8 bases from J, the junction kept 7 bases outside the gene matches. The CDR3 sequence is 14 residues long. The chain's CDR3 is CAISRGTGNEKLFF. In DNA, the CDR3 is TGTGCCATCAGCCGCGGGACAGGGAACGAAAAACTGTTTTTT.

This clonotype has just a few counts. The chain carries TRBV10-3 and TRBJ2-3, with 8 bases aligning to TRBD2. The CDR3 sequence is 13 residues long. Germline V gives CDR1 ENHRY, CDR2 SYGVKD. With 6 bases clipped from V and 3 bases from J, the junction kept 2 bases outside the gene matches. CDR3 region: CAISGGETDTQYF. CDR3 in DNA: TGTGCCATCAGCGGGGGGGAGACAGATACGCAGTATTTT.

This clonotype was observed a handful of times. A single base separates this from a much larger clone, so it may be a read error. V usage is TRBV7-8 and J usage is TRBJ1-1, with unresolved D. The germline V gene encodes CDR1 SGHVS and CDR2 FQNEAQ. The CDR3 has 12 amino acids. V was cut by 3 bases and J by 3 bases, with 5 bases left in between. The CDR3 sequence: CASSFSHTEAFF. For the CDR3, the DNA is TGTGCCAGCAGCTTCAGCCACACTGAAGCTTTCTTT.

For this clonotype: One end of the junction fails to match germline, which may point to a read error. This sequence joins TRBV28 and TRBJ2-1; the match to TRBD2 covers 8 bases. The germline gives CDR1 MDHEN, CDR2 SYDVKM. This CDR3 comprises 14 residues. The DNA of the CDR3 is TGTGCCAGCAGTTATAGCGGGATCGACTACGAGCGGTACTTC. Its protein is CASSYSGIDYERYF.

The J gene is TRBJ2-5, the V gene TRBV3-1; 12 bases match TRBD2. The DNA end is more similar to TRBJ2-1, so the J call may be wrong. CDR3 length: 16 amino acids. Per germline, CDR1 LGHDT and CDR2 YNNKEL (reference sequence). DNA of the CDR3: TGTGCCAGCAGCCGCCGGACTAGCGGGGAGGGCCGACGTCAGTTCTTC. It specifies CASSRRTSGEGRRQFF.

This clonotype has ten or more counts. The CDR3 spells CASTPGSGTFYEQYF. CDR3 sequence (DNA): TGCGCCAGCACCCCCGGTAGCGGCACCTTCTACGAGCAGTACTTC. V gene TRBV5-1 combines with J gene TRBJ2-7; D perhaps matches TRBD2 (6 bases). CDR3 length equals 15 residues. Looked up from germline, CDR1 is SGHRS and CDR2 is YFSETQ. Trimming shortened V by 6 bases and J by 3 bases, and 19 bases separated the two germline ends.

The sample holds many counts of this clonotype. J is TRBJ2-5 and V is TRBV14; weak D call: TRBD1 (5 bases). The CDR3 is made up of 18 amino acids. Between the trimmed V and J ends, which lost 1 base and 5 bases, there was a span of 23 bases. CDR1 and CDR2 (germline): SGHDN, FVKESK. CDR3 region: CASSQGGTAGLPRETQYF. As DNA, the CDR3 is TGTGCCAGCAGCCAAGGGGGTACGGCAGGGCTACCCCGTGAGACCCAGTACTTC.

The genes are TRBV2 and TRBJ2-3; 10 nucleotides match TRBD2. The germline V gene encodes CDR1 SNHLY and CDR2 FYNNEI. The CDR3 runs 17 residues. V lost 8 bases, J lost 2 bases, and 13 bases stayed unmatched. CDR3 protein: CASGGTSDPDYTDTQYF. For the CDR3, the DNA is TGTGCCAGCGGGGGGACTAGCGATCCCGATTACACAGATACGCAGTATTTT.

This clonotype was seen only a few times. The CDR3 reads CAISEELGNQPQHF. The CDR3 DNA is TGTGCCATCAGTGAGGAACTGGGCAATCAGCCCCAGCATTTT. This chain joins TRBV10-3 and TRBJ1-5; no firm D call. Between the trimmed V and J ends, which lost 2 bases and 2 bases, there was a span of 7 bases. The CDR3 length is 14 residues. Germline V gene data show CDR1 as ENHRY and CDR2 as SYGVKD.

CDR3 nucleotide sequence: TGTGCCAGCAGCGATCGACTAGCAGGCCAGTACTTC. Protein product: CASSDRLAGQYF. The chain carries TRBV7-2 and TRBJ2-7; TRBD2 aligns across 7 bases. This CDR3 contains 12 residues. The V and J ends lost 5 bases and 10 bases, in that order; junction bases with no gene match: 8. Germline V gene data show CDR1 as SGHTA and CDR2 as FQGNSA.

J is TRBJ2-5 and V is TRBV28, with 8 bases aligning to TRBD2. The end of the DNA is better explained by TRBJ2-1, so the J call may be wrong. Germline assignment: CDR1 MDHEN and CDR2 SYDVKM. The CDR3 extends over 16 amino acids. CDR3 sequence: CASRTKQIAGYHEQFF. The CDR3 DNA reads as TGTGCCAGCAGGACCAAACAGATAGCGGGATACCATGAGCAGTTCTTC.

This clonotype was seen only a few times. CDR3 nucleotides: TGTGCTAGTGGTTTGGCCAGGGGGGAGCAGTACTTC. It encodes CASGLARGEQYF. The J gene is TRBJ2-7, the V gene TRBV12-5, with 7 bases that match TRBD1. Germline assignment: CDR1 LGHNT and CDR2 FRNRAP. The CDR3 covers 12 residues. The junction had 1 base not matched to a gene; V was cut back by 1 base and J by 7 bases.

This clonotype showed up many times. The rearrangement joins TRBV5-1 to TRBJ2-5; TRBD2 might be the D (5 bases). The CDR3 extends over 16 amino acids. With 4 bases removed from V and 2 bases from J, the gap between germline ends came to 18 bases. The germline gives CDR1 SGHRS, CDR2 YFSETQ. CDR3 sequence (DNA): TGCGCCAGCAGCATGGCCGTGAGGGCAGTTCAAGAGACCCAGTACTTC. Translating gives CASSMAVRAVQETQYF.

The chain carries TRBV15 and TRBJ1-4, with D hard to call. V gave up 0 bases and J gave up 8 bases, with 13 bases separating them. Germline CDR1 is LNHNV and CDR2 is YYDKDF (reference sequence). This CDR3 comprises 15 residues. The CDR3 here is CATSRDRAGGEKLFF. DNA of the CDR3: TGTGCCACCAGCAGAGATCGCGCGGGAGGAGAAAAACTGTTTTTT.

This clonotype was counted only a few times. The V call is TRBV5-1, the J call TRBJ1-2; no reliable D call. The V end lost 2 bases, the J end lost 8 bases, and 22 bases lay between the germline ends. The germline V gene has CDR1 SGHRS and CDR2 YFSETQ. CDR3 length equals 16 residues. Here the CDR3 reads CASSLTHGSPVGGYTF. CDR3 bases: TGCGCCAGCAGCTTAACACACGGCTCCCCTGTCGGCGGCTACACCTTC.

In regard to this clonotype: This CDR3 is missing its conserved last phenylalanine or tryptophan, likely due to a read error. This CDR3 is CASSDAGTRIGNIQYS. Here the CDR3 DNA reads TGTGCCAGCAGTGATGCCGGGACTAGGATTGGCAACATTCAGTACTCC. The V call is TRBV25-1, the J call TRBJ2-4; 8 bases agree with TRBD2. Germline loops: CDR1 MGHDK, CDR2 SYGVNS. The V and J ends lost 3 bases and 7 bases, in that order; junction bases with no gene match: 11. The CDR3 sequence is 16 residues long.

This clonotype was observed a handful of times. The chain is built from TRBV10-2 and TRBJ2-3, with 11 bases that match TRBD2. V trimming: 6 bases; J trimming: 2 bases; junction bases outside the gene matches: 4. CDR1 is WSHSY, CDR2 SAAADI, per germline. The CDR3 sequence is 15 residues long. The DNA of the CDR3 is TGCGCCAGCAGCGGGACTAGCGGCCTCACAGATACGCAGTATTTT. Its translation: CASSGTSGLTDTQYF.

This clonotype was counted between two and nine times. Germline and junction disagree at one end, which may indicate a read error. The V call is TRBV28, the J call TRBJ1-6; D unclear. Germline V gene lookup returns CDR1 MDHEN and CDR2 SYDVKM. The CDR3 is 11 amino acids. CDR3 in DNA: TGTGTCAGCAGTGACCCCGCACCCCTCCACTTT. Encoded protein: CVSSDPAPLHF.

The CDR3 DNA reads TGTGCCACCACCGGGACAGGAGGTTGGTACGAGCAGTACTTC. Its translation: CATTGTGGWYEQYF. The chain employs TRBV19 and TRBJ2-7, with 8 nucleotides matching TRBD1. Looked up from germline, CDR1 is LNHDA and CDR2 is SQIVND (reference sequence). The J segment lost 4 bases and the V segment lost 10 bases, leaving 12 bases of the junction unmatched. CDR3 size: 14 residues.

This clonotype occurred a few times. Germline is not matched at one junction end, which may reflect a read error. V and J are TRBV5-5 and TRBJ2-5, with D tentatively TRBD1 (6 bases). Germline V gene sequence: CDR1 SGHKS, CDR2 YYEKEE (reference sequence). CDR3 length: 13 amino acids. The CDR3 DNA is TGTGCCAGCAGCTTAGGAGATCAGACAGGACTTAACTTC. It is translated as CASSLGDQTGLNF.